This entry concerns a single T cell receptor beta chain. Its antigen is currently not known. Nothing much larger sits one base from this clone, and base qualities are not available. This specimen belongs to a study of post-analysis software for immune sequencing data (dated by TCRdb to the mid-2010s). About the study as a whole: Recorded disease courses included relapsing-remitting, secondary progressive and progressive-relapsing multiple sclerosis, with some patients lacking subtype annotation. Patient repertoires were compared against ten to eleven previously published healthy control repertoires from donors aged roughly 6 to 28 years. A subset of samples was prepared in parallel using single-end sample barcoding, then pooled and co-amplified after Illumina adapter ligation. Study-wide conclusions, independent of this receptor: The multiple sclerosis patient group was slightly younger than the control group. Normalized Chao1 diversity was significantly lower in multiple sclerosis patients than controls, suggesting substantial peripheral T-cell clonal expansion. When samples were clustered directly using the F measure, samples prepared in the same batch co-clustered strongly, which prompted a batch-effect correction.

Receptor libraries were prepared by PCR. The run used an Illumina HiSeq 2500. To reduce PCR and sequencing biases, unique molecular identifiers were built into the TCR beta cDNA libraries. Per 1 to 10 million input T cells, some 500,000 cDNA molecules were obtained, such that each molecule approximated one T cell. The patient libraries were prepared and sequenced using the same protocol as the earlier healthy control dataset. Within a given batch, samples were prepared together, multiplexed and sequenced on the same HiSeq lane. Concerning the study's data processing: Raw barcoded reads were processed with MIGEC, discarding single-read molecular identifier groups before consensus assembly and CDR3 extraction. Clonotype tables were post-analysed with VDJtools, and diversity was normalized by down-sampling all datasets to the smallest sample size. In repertoire overlap clustering, CDR3 amino acid sequences, but not nucleotide sequences, were matched to correct batch-related cross-sample contamination. TCRdb reprocessed the public reads (quality trimming at Q25 with fastp, clone calling with MiXCR) and kept in-frame beta chains. Every entry covers one CDR3 protein and lists the most common genes and DNA from its rows. Clone size and V and J calls follow TCRdb, not the original study. In this sample the table shows approximately 350,000 distinct CDR3 sequences, less than 40% of which occur a single time. Roughly 13% of the sample rests with the top ten.

To demonstrate the VDJtools post-analysis software, the study profiled TCR beta repertoires from the peripheral blood of about a dozen young patients with multiple sclerosis. The multiple sclerosis patients were children and adolescents between roughly 6 and 17 years of age. The TCR comes from a girl aged 5 to 17 with multiple sclerosis. Sequencing was performed on blood.

The sequence in DNA is TGTGCCAGCAGCTTAGGGATAGGGGACACTGAAGCTTTCTTT. This codes for CASSLGIGDTEAFF. The rearrangement combines TRBV7-6 with TRBJ1-1; TRBD1 is a weak D gene call, 5 bases matching. V loses 1 base of germline sequence and J loses 3 bases, and the interval between the two ends is 9 bases. The germline V gene supplies CDR1 SGHVS and CDR2 FNYEAQ. Measured from the cysteine to the phenylalanine, the CDR3 is 14 residues long. The entry retains the CDR3 DNA only, 42 bases that are in frame from base 1.